One and the same sample provided the 30 T cell receptor beta chains below, sequenced in a study of cytomegalovirus exposure and HLA in healthy donors (dated by TCRdb to the late 2010s). Libraries were prepared through the immunoSEQ multiplex PCR assay. For the multiplex PCR, a mixture combining 60 forward primers for TCR Vbeta segments and 13 reverse primers for TCR Jbeta segments was used. What TCRdb holds here is the immuneACCESS table cut down to in-frame rearrangements. Part of the clones is not present; checked against another copy, under half of the missing clones reflect an unresolved V gene, and the others are unexplained. For this sample the table gives 150,000 or so clones, of which 75% to 85% were detected only once. 2% to 2.5% of the sample rests with the top ten. Material: PBMCs. These receptors all come from a man aged 50 or older in good health and CMV-seronegative.

The CDR3 nucleotides read TGTGCCTGGAGTGTAGGGGGATCCGGCTATGGCTACACCTTC. Its protein is CAWSVGGSGYGYTF. The chain joins TRBV30 to TRBJ1-2, with D perhaps TRBD1 (6 bases). Looked up from germline, CDR1 is GTSNPN and CDR2 is SVGIG (reference sequence). The CDR3 spans 14 residues. Trimming stripped 0 bases from V and 4 bases from J, with 12 bases between.

The V and J genes are TRBV6-4 and TRBJ2-3; TRBD2 might be the D (6 bases). CDR3 length: 15 residues. The V and J ends lost 2 bases and 2 bases respectively, with 11 bases between them. Per the germline V gene, CDR1 is MRHNA and CDR2 is SNTAGT. CDR3 nucleotides: TGTGCCAGCAGTGACGGGGGGTTAGCCACAGATACGCAGTATTTT. Amino acid sequence: CASSDGGLATDTQYF.

V gene TRBV19 combines with J gene TRBJ1-1, with TRBD1 identical over 7 bases. Germline V gives CDR1 LNHDA, CDR2 SQIVND (reference sequence). The CDR3 contains 12 residues. V shed 9 bases and J 5 bases; nucleotides not matched to a gene: 6. CDR3 nucleotides: TGTGCCAGCGCTACAGGGGAGACTGAAGCTTTCTTT. Its translation is CASATGETEAFF.

A few counts support this clone. The CDR3 nucleotides are TGTGCCAGCAGCTATCCCCCGAGACTAGCGGGCCTTCGGAACGAGCAGTACTTC. Its translation: CASSYPPRLAGLRNEQYF. This chain links TRBV7-9 with TRBJ2-7; 10 bases match TRBD2. The germline V gene has CDR1 SEHNR and CDR2 FQNEAQ (reference sequence). The CDR3 runs 18 residues. Unmatched junction bases numbered 17, after V lost 4 bases and J lost 5 bases.

The rearrangement uses TRBV5-1 and TRBJ2-7; 7 nucleotides agree with TRBD1. The CDR3 length is 16 residues. The germline V gene has CDR1 SGHRS and CDR2 YFSETQ. Unmatched junction bases numbered 7, after V lost 1 base and J lost 0 bases. This CDR3 is CASSLWAGGSSYEQYF. DNA of the CDR3: TGCGCCAGCAGCTTGTGGGCAGGGGGTAGCTCCTACGAGCAGTACTTC. The full variable domain, rest sourced from reference TRBV5-1 and TRBJ2-7, is KAGVTQTPRYLIKTRGQQVTLSCSPISGHRSVSWYQQTPGQGLQFLFEYFSETQRNKGNFPGRFSGRQFSNSRSEMNVSTLELGDSALYLCASSLWAGGSSYEQYFGPGTRLTVT.

This clone appeared a single time. The chain carries TRBV6-5 and TRBJ1-5; a weak D match, TRBD1 (6 bases). Trimming pared 9 bases from V and 5 bases from J, leaving 17 bases between. CDR1 is MNHEY and CDR2 is SVGAGI in the germline V gene. The CDR3 has 14 residues. The CDR3 nucleotides are TGTGCCAGTAAAGCGGGACACGGGGATCAGCCCCAGCATTTT. Protein sequence: CASKAGHGDQPQHF.

The chain has TRBV30 and TRBJ1-2; the D is unclear. V was pared by 3 bases and J by 4 bases, with 21 bases between. Per germline, CDR1 GTSNPN and CDR2 SVGIG (reference sequence). The CDR3 loop spans 16 amino acids. The CDR3 here is CAWSRPWREGTYGYTF. The CDR3 nucleotides read TGTGCCTGGAGCCGTCCCTGGAGGGAAGGAACCTATGGCTACACCTTC.

The genes are TRBV27 and TRBJ2-7, with 9 bases lining up with TRBD1. The germline CDR1 and CDR2 sequences are MNHEY and SMNVEV (reference sequence). The CDR3 contains 15 residues. The ends lost 6 bases at V and 1 base at J; junction bases unmatched: 7. The CDR3 sequence: CASRRRDRVSYEQYF. CDR3 bases: TGTGCCAGCAGACGCCGGGACAGGGTTTCCTACGAGCAGTACTTC.

This chain connects TRBV28 to TRBJ1-4; D call uncertain. The germline V gene encodes CDR1 MDHEN and CDR2 SYDVKM. V was cut by 6 bases and J by 8 bases, with 7 bases left in between. This CDR3 has 11 residues. In DNA, the CDR3 is TGTGCCAGCAGATCGAGGGAAAAACTGTTTTTT. It codes for CASRSREKLFF.

The V and J genes are TRBV18 and TRBJ1-2; 9 bases match TRBD1. CDR1 is KGHSH and CDR2 is LQKENI in the germline V gene. The junction had 6 bases not matched to a gene; V was cut back by 5 bases and J by 8 bases. The CDR3 extends over 13 amino acids. CDR3 region: CASSDRQGDGYTF. The CDR3 nucleotides are TGTGCCAGCTCAGACAGACAGGGGGACGGCTACACCTTC.

This clone appeared a single time. This CDR3 is CASSLRTSGGVGEQYF. CDR3 DNA: TGCGCCAGCAGCCTACGGACTAGCGGGGGGGTGGGAGAGCAGTACTTC. The rearrangement links TRBV5-1 to TRBJ2-7, with 15 bases identical to TRBD2. Trimming cost V 4 bases and J 7 bases; bases outside gene matches: 9. The CDR3 is 16 residues long. CDR1 is SGHRS, CDR2 YFSETQ, per germline.

The chain links TRBV5-4 to TRBJ2-7; maybe TRBD1 (5 bases). The germline V and J ends were trimmed by 0 bases and 1 base, with 5 bases remaining between them. CDR1 is SGHNT and CDR2 is YYREEE in the germline V gene (reference sequence). This CDR3 is built from 13 residues. CDR3 in amino acids: CASSLAGSYEQYF. For the CDR3, the DNA is TGTGCCAGCAGCTTGGCAGGGTCCTACGAGCAGTACTTC.

The chain combines TRBV9 with TRBJ2-2; weak D call: TRBD1 (6 bases). The CDR3 spans 15 residues. Deletions cut 2 bases from V and 0 bases from J, with 8 bases between. Per germline, CDR1 SGDLS and CDR2 YYNGEE. CDR3 residues: CASSVDRSNTGELFF. The CDR3 DNA follows: TGTGCCAGCAGCGTGGACAGATCGAACACCGGGGAGCTGTTTTTT.

About this clone: Other DNA sequences of this sample code for an identical CDR3. The chain has TRBV30 and TRBJ2-1; D is undetermined. The CDR3 has 12 residues. The V and J ends lost 3 bases and 9 bases respectively, with 12 bases between them. The germline V gene encodes CDR1 GTSNPN and CDR2 SVGIG (reference sequence). CDR3 in DNA: TGTGCCTGGAGGACCTTTCCGGGTGAGCAGTTCTTC. It codes for CAWRTFPGEQFF.

The chain couples TRBV7-6 to TRBJ2-1, with TRBD2 as a possible D gene (5 bases). The CDR3 runs to 17 residues. V was clipped by 5 bases and J by 0 bases, with 17 bases between them. Germline assignment: CDR1 SGHVS and CDR2 FNYEAQ. The CDR3 loop reads CASSPLAQAASYNEQFF. DNA for the CDR3: TGTGCCAGCAGCCCCCTGGCCCAAGCGGCCTCCTACAATGAGCAGTTCTTC.

This clone was counted only a few times. The V call is TRBV9, the J call TRBJ2-1, with 8 bases fitting TRBD2. V dropped 2 bases and J dropped 6; count of bases not matched to a gene: 22. The CDR3 sequence is 20 residues long. Germline CDR1 is SGDLS and CDR2 is YYNGEE. CDR3 DNA: TGTGCCAGCAGCGTTAAAGCGGGAGTCTCCGCAATCGATCGGGGCAATGAGCAGTTCTTC. Encoded protein: CASSVKAGVSAIDRGNEQFF.

DNA of the CDR3: TGTGCCAGCAGCTTAGCTGGCGGGGGATACATTCAGTACTTC. It is translated as CASSLAGGGYIQYF. This chain uses TRBV11-2 with TRBJ2-4, with 7 nucleotides matching TRBD2. V was pared by 1 base and J by 8 bases, with 5 bases of the junction left unmatched. Germline V gives CDR1 SGHAT, CDR2 FQNNGV. The CDR3 contains 14 residues.

The chain links TRBV7-3 to TRBJ2-1; D ambiguous. Germline V CDR1 and CDR2: SGHTA, FQGTGA. The CDR3 sequence is 14 residues long. The ends were cut back, 2 bases at V and 4 bases at J, with 9 bases in the middle. The CDR3 sequence is CASSLAARYNEQFF. CDR3 DNA: TGTGCCAGCAGCTTAGCGGCCAGATACAATGAGCAGTTCTTC.

Here the CDR3 reads CASSDPGLRFWFF. For the CDR3, the DNA is TGTGCCAGTAGTGACCCGGGACTTCGGTTTTGGTTCTTC. This chain joins TRBV19 and TRBJ2-1; the D gene is possibly TRBD2 (6 bases). Germline V CDR1 and CDR2: LNHDA, SQIVND (reference sequence). This CDR3 has 13 amino acids. Between the trimmed V and J ends, which lost 5 bases and 15 bases, there was a span of 20 bases. Drawing the rest from reference TRBV19 and TRBJ2-1, the complete variable domain is DGGITQSPKYLFRKEGQNVTLSCEQNLNHDAMYWYRQDPGQGLRLIYYSQIVNDFQKGDIAEGYSVSREKKESFPLTVTSAQKNPTAFYLCASSDPGLRFWFFGPGTRLTVL.

The V call is TRBV10-1, the J call TRBJ2-7; the match to TRBD2 covers 11 bases. This CDR3 contains 15 residues. Germline CDR1 WNHNN, CDR2 SYGVQD (reference sequence). V lost 5 bases, J lost 2 bases, and 5 bases stayed unmatched. The CDR3 DNA reads TGCGCCAGCAGTACGACTAGCGGGAACCCCTACGAGCAGTACTTC. Translating gives CASSTTSGNPYEQYF.

The chain couples TRBV5-5 to TRBJ2-2; 8 bases line up with TRBD2. Germline assignment: CDR1 SGHKS and CDR2 YYEKEE (reference sequence). There are 15 residues in the CDR3. Trimming at V came to 4 bases and at J to 4 bases, leaving 6 bases not matched to a gene. The chain's CDR3 is CASSTSGSSTGELFF. CDR3 in DNA: TGTGCCAGCAGCACCAGCGGGAGCAGCACCGGGGAGCTGTTTTTT.

This clone was observed a single time. Compared with germline, one end of the junction differs, possibly owing to a read error. The chain has TRBV29-1 and TRBJ1-1; perhaps TRBD1 as D (6 bases). The CDR3 is 12 amino acids. CDR1 and CDR2 from the germline V gene are SQVTM and ANQGSEA. The DNA of the CDR3 is TGCAGCGTTGGCAGGGGCCACACTGAAGCTTCCTTT. Translated, it gives CSVGRGHTEASF.

The chain recombines TRBV28 with TRBJ1-2, with 11 bases aligning to TRBD1. CDR3 length: 15 amino acids. Per the germline V gene, CDR1 is MDHEN and CDR2 is SYDVKM. V shed 5 bases and J 0 bases; nucleotides not matched to a gene: 2. CDR3 amino acids: CASSPGQGANYGYTF. In DNA form, the CDR3 reads TGTGCCAGCAGTCCGGGACAGGGGGCTAACTATGGCTACACCTTC.

V usage is TRBV7-2 and J usage is TRBJ1-2; 7 bases line up with TRBD1. Germline CDR1 and CDR2: SGHTA and FQGNSA. The junction had 5 bases not matched to a gene; V was cut back by 6 bases and J by 7 bases. The CDR3 length is 12 residues. Here the CDR3 DNA reads TGTGCCAGCAGTCCCCCAGGGGGTGGCTACACCTTC. Translated: CASSPPGGGYTF.

The rearrangement links TRBV5-1 to TRBJ2-5; 7 nucleotides match TRBD1. V shed 3 bases and J 3 bases; nucleotides not matched to a gene: 8. CDR3 length: 15 residues. CDR1 and CDR2 from the germline V gene are SGHRS and YFSETQ. The CDR3 DNA reads as TGCGCCAGCAGCTATCGACAGGGAGAAAAAGAGACCCAGTACTTC. It translates to CASSYRQGEKETQYF.

This chain links TRBV18 with TRBJ1-1; D remains ambiguous. The CDR3 extends over 12 amino acids. Germline CDR1 reads KGHSH; CDR2 reads LQKENI. Trimming cost V 6 bases and J 1 base, with 6 bases left between them. DNA for the CDR3: TGTGCCAGCTCCTTACAGAACACTGAAGCTTTCTTT. Protein sequence: CASSLQNTEAFF.

This clone was seen a handful of times. The J gene is TRBJ2-1, the V gene TRBV5-1, with D maybe TRBD2 (6 bases). Germline V CDR1 and CDR2: SGHRS, YFSETQ. V gave up 4 bases and J gave up 6 bases, with 14 bases separating them. The CDR3 is made up of 14 amino acids. The CDR3 loop is CASSRDQRVNEQFF. CDR3 coding DNA: TGCGCCAGCAGCCGAGACCAGCGGGTCAATGAGCAGTTCTTC.

The chain carries TRBV5-1 and TRBJ2-5; 9 bases line up with TRBD2. In germline, CDR1 is SGHRS, CDR2 YFSETQ. The CDR3 sequence is 15 residues long. V lost 2 bases to trimming and J lost 5 bases; unmatched junction nucleotides: 7. The CDR3: CASSFSGRGGETQYF. CDR3 coding DNA: TGCGCCAGCAGCTTTAGCGGGAGAGGAGGTGAGACCCAGTACTTC.

This clone has a single count. The rearrangement joins TRBV6-1 to TRBJ2-1; TRBD2 matches 10 bases. CDR1 MNHNS and CDR2 SASEGT come from the germline V gene. The CDR3 runs to 13 residues. After removal of 5 bases from V and 15 bases from J, the junction contained 10 bases not matched to a gene. The CDR3: CASSTHSLAGLFF. The DNA for the CDR3 is TGTGCCAGCAGTACTCATTCACTAGCGGGATTGTTCTTC.

The chain employs TRBV5-4 and TRBJ2-2; a possible D gene is TRBD1 (6 bases). V was trimmed by 0 bases and J by 4 bases, leaving 19 bases between them. Germline assignment: CDR1 SGHNT and CDR2 YYREEE (reference sequence). CDR3 length: 18 amino acids. The CDR3 nucleotides read TGTGCCAGCAGCTTGGCAGGGGCCGGGACGGCGGGCACCGGGGAGCTGTTTTTT. It yields the protein CASSLAGAGTAGTGELFF.